The clone carrying this T cell receptor beta chain was detected only a few times. Its cognate antigen is unknown. Looked up from germline, CDR1 is SGHNT and CDR2 is YYREEE (reference sequence). CDR3 length: 13 amino acids. V was cut by 4 bases and J by 6 bases, with 13 bases left in between. The sample originates from a study of cytomegalovirus exposure and HLA in healthy donors. Study-wide findings and caveats: Earlier analysis found most TCR beta V segments productive about 90% or about 30% of the time.

PCR primers comprised 60 Vbeta and 13 Jbeta primers. Clones were read by immunoSEQ multiplex PCR, and TCRdb kept only the in-frame ones, dropping some. This table holds about 150,000 clones, 77% found once. The receptor's source is a male donor in good health and CMV-seronegative. The sequenced sample consisted of PBMCs. The chain carries TRBV5-4 and TRBJ1-2; TRBD1 is a possible D gene (6 bases). CDR3 loop: CASSPWGGNGYTF. In DNA, the CDR3 is TGTGCCAGCAGCCCATGGGGGGGCAATGGCTACACCTTC.